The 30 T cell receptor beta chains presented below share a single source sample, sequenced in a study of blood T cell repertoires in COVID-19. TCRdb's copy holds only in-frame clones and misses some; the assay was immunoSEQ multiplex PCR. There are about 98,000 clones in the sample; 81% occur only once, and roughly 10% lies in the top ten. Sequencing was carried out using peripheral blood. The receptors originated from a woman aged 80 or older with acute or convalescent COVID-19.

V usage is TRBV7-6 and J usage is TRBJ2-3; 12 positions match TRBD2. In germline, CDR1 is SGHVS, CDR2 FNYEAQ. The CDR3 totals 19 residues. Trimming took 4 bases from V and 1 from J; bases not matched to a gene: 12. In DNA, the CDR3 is TGTGCCAGCAGCTCAGGACTAGCGGGACGGCGAGGGGGCACAGATACGCAGTATTTT. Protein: CASSSGLAGRRGGTDTQYF.

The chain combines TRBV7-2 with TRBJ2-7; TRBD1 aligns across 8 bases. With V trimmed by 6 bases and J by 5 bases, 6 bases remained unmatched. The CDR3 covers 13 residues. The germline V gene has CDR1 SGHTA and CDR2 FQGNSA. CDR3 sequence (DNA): TGTGCCAGCAGTGACAGGGGACGCGACGAGCAGTACTTC. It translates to CASSDRGRDEQYF. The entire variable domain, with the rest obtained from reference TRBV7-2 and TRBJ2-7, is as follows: GAGVSQSPSNKVTEKGKDVELRCDPISGHTALYWYRQSLGQGLEFLIYFQGNSAPDKSGLPSDRFSAERTGGSVSTLTIQRTQQEDSAVYLCASSDRGRDEQYFGPGTRLTVT.

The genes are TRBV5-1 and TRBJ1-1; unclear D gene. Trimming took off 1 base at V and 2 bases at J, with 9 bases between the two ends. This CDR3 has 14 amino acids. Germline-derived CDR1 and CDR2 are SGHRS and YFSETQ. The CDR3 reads CASSLTTYNTEAFF. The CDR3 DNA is TGCGCCAGCAGCTTGACGACTTACAACACTGAAGCTTTCTTT.

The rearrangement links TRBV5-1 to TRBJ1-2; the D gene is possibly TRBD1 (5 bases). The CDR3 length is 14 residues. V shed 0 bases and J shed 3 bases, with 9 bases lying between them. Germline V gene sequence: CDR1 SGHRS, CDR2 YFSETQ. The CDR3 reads CASSLDGTDYGYTF. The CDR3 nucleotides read TGCGCCAGCAGCTTGGACGGGACTGACTATGGCTACACCTTC.

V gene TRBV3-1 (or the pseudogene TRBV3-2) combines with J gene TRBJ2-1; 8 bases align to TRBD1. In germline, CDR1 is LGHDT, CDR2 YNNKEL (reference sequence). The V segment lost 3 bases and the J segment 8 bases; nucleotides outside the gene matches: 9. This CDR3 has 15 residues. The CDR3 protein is CASSHLGQGFDEQFF. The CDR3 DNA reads TGTGCCAGCAGCCACCTAGGACAGGGTTTTGATGAGCAGTTCTTC.

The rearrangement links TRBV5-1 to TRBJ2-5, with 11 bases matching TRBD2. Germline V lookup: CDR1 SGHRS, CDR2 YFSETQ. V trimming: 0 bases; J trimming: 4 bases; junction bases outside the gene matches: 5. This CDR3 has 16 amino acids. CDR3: CASSLGSLAGGETQYF. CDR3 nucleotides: TGCGCCAGCAGCTTGGGATCTCTAGCGGGAGGAGAGACCCAGTACTTC.

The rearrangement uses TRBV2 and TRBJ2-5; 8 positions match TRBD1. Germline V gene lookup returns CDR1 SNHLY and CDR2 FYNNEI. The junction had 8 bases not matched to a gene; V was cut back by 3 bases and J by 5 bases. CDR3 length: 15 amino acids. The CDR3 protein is CASSEGRRGLETQYF. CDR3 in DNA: TGTGCCAGCAGTGAGGGTCGCAGGGGGCTTGAGACCCAGTACTTC.

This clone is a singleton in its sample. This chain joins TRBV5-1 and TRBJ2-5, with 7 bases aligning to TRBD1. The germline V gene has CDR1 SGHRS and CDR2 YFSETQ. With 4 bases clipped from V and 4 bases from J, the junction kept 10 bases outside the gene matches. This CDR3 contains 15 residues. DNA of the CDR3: TGCGCCAGCAGCCCCCAAGGGGGCAGTTTAGAGACCCAGTACTTC. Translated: CASSPQGGSLETQYF.

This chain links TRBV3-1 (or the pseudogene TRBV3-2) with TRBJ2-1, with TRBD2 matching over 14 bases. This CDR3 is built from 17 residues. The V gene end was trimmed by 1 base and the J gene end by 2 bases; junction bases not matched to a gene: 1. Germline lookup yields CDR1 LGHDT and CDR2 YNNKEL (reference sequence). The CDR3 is CASSQGLAGGAYNEQFF. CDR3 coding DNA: TGTGCCAGCAGCCAAGGACTAGCGGGGGGGGCCTACAATGAGCAGTTCTTC.

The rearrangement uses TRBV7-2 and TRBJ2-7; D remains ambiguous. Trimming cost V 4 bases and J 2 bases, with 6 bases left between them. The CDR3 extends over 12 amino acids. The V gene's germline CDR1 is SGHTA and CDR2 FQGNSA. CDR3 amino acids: CASSSSPYEQYF. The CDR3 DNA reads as TGTGCCAGCAGCTCCAGTCCCTACGAGCAGTACTTC.

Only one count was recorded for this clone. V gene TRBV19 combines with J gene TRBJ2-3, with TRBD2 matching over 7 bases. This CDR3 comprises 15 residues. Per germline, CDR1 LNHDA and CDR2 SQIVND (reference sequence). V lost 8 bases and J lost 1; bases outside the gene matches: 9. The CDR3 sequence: CASGGGSRGTDTQYF. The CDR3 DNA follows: TGTGCCAGTGGGGGGGGTAGCAGAGGCACAGATACGCAGTATTTT.

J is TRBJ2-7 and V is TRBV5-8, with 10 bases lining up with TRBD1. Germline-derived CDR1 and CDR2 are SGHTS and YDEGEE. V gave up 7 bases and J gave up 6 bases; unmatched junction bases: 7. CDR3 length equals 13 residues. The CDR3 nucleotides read TGTGCCAGCCGCGGGACAGGGGAATTCGAGCAGTACGTC. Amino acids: CASRGTGEFEQYV.

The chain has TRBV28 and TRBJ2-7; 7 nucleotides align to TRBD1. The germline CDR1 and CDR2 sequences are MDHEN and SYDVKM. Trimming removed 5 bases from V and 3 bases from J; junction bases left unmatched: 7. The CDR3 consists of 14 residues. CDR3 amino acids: CASSLIDRVYEQYF. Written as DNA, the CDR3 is TGTGCCAGCAGTCTAATCGACAGGGTCTACGAGCAGTACTTC.

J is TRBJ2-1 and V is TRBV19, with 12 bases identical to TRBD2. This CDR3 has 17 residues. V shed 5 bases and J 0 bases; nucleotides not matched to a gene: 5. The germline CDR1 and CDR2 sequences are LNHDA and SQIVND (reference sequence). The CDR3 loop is CASSQTSGGPSYNEQFF. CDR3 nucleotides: TGTGCCAGTAGTCAGACTAGCGGGGGTCCCTCCTACAATGAGCAGTTCTTC.

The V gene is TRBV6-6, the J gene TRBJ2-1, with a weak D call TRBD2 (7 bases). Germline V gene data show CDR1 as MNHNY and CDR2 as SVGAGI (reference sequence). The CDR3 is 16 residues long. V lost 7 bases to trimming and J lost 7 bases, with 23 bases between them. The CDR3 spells CASTSGGGVLGNEQFF. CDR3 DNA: TGTGCCAGCACCTCCGGAGGGGGGGTGCTAGGGAATGAGCAGTTCTTC.

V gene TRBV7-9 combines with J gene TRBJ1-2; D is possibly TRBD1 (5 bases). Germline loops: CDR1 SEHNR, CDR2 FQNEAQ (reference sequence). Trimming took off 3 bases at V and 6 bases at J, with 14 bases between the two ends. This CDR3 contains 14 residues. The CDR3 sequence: CASSFDSPMDGYTF. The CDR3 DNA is TGTGCCAGCAGCTTCGACAGCCCCATGGATGGCTACACCTTC.

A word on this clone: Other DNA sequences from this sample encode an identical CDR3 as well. The CDR3 is CARGQGGGYTF. The CDR3 region has the DNA TGTGCCAGGGGACAGGGAGGAGGCTACACCTTC. The chain carries TRBV2 and TRBJ1-2; 9 bases agree with TRBD1. This CDR3 has 11 residues. Germline V gene data show CDR1 as SNHLY and CDR2 as FYNNEI. Unmatched junction bases numbered 4, after V lost 9 bases and J lost 8 bases.

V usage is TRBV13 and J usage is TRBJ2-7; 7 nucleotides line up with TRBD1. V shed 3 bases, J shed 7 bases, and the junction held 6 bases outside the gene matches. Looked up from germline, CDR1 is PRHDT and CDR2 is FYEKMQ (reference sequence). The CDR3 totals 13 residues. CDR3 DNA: TGTGCCAGCAGCTTGACAGGGCGACGGGAGCAGTACTTC. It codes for CASSLTGRREQYF.

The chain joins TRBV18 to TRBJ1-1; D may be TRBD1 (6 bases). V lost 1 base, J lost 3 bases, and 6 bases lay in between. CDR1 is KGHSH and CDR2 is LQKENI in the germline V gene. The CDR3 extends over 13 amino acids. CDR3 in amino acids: CASSPQGDTEAFF. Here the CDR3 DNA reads TGTGCCAGCTCACCACAGGGGGACACTGAAGCTTTCTTT.

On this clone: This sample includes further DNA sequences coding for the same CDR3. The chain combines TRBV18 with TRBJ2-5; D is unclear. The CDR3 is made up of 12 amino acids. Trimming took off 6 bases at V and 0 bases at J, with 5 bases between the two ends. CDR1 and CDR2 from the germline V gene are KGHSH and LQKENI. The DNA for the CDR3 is TGTGCCAGCTCCTCGTACCAAGAGACCCAGTACTTC. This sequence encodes CASSSYQETQYF. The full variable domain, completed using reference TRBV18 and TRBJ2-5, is NAGVMQNPRHLVRRRGQEARLRCSPMKGHSHVYWYRQLPEEGLKFMVYLQKENIIDESGMPKERFSAEFPKEGPSILRIQQVVRGDSAAYFCASSSYQETQYFGPGTRLLVL.

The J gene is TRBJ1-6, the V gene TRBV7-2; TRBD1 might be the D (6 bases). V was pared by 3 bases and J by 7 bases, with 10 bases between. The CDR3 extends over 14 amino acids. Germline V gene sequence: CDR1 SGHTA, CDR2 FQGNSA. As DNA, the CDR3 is TGTGCCAGCAGCTTTGGGGGCGGGAATTCACCCCTCCACTTT. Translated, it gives CASSFGGGNSPLHF. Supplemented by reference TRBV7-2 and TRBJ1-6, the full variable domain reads GAGVSQSPSNKVTEKGKDVELRCDPISGHTALYWYRQSLGQGLEFLIYFQGNSAPDKSGLPSDRFSAERTGGSVSTLTIQRTQQEDSAVYLCASSFGGGNSPLHFGNGTRLTVT.

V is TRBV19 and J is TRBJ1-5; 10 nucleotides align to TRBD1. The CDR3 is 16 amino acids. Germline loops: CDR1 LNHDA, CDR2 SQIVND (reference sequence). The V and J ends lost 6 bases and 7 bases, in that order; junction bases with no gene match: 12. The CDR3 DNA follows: TGTGCCAGTAGGTCCTGGGACAGGGGCTCGGTGCAGCCCCAGCATTTT. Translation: CASRSWDRGSVQPQHF.

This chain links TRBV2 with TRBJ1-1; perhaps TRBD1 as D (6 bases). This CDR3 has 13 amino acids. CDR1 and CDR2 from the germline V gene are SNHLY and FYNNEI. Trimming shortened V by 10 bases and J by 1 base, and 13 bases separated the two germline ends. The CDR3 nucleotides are TGTGCCACGGGCCCACAGGGGAACACTGAAGCTTTCTTT. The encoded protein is CATGPQGNTEAFF.

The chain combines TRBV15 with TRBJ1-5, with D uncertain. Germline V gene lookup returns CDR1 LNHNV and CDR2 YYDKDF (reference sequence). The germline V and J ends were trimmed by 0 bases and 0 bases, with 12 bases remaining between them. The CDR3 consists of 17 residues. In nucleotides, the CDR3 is TGTGCCACCAGCAGAGATGGAGGACGGAGTAGCAATCAGCCCCAGCATTTT. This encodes CATSRDGGRSSNQPQHF.

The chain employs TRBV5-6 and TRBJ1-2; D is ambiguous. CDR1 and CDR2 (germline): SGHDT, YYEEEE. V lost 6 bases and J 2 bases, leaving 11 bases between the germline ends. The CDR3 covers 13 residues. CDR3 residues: CASTKRINYGYTF. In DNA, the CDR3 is TGTGCCAGCACCAAGCGGATAAACTATGGCTACACCTTC.

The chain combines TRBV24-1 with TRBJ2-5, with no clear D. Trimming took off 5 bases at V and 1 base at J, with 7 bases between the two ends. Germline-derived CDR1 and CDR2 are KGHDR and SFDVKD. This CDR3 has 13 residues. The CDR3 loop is CATSGAGQETQYF. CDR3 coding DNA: TGTGCCACCAGTGGGGCCGGCCAAGAGACCCAGTACTTC.

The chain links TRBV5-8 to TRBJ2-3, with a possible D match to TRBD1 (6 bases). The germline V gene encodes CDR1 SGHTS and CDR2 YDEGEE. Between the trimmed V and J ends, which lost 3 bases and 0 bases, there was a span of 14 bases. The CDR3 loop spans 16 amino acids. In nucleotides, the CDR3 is TGTGCCAGCAGCTCCGGACAGATTTCTAGCACAGATACGCAGTATTTT. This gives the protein CASSSGQISSTDTQYF.

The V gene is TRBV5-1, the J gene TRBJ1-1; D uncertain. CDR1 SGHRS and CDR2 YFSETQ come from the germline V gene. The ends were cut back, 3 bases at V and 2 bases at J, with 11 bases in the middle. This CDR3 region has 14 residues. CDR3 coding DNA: TGCGCCAGCAGCTACGGCAGGTCAAACACTGAAGCTTTCTTT. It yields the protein CASSYGRSNTEAFF.

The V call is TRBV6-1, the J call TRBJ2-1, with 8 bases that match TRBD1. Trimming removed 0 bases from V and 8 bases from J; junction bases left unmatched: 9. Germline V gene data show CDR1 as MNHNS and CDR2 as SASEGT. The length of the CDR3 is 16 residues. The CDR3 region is CASSEAFRGRSDEQFF. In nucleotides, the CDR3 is TGTGCCAGCAGTGAAGCGTTCAGGGGGCGTTCTGATGAGCAGTTCTTC.

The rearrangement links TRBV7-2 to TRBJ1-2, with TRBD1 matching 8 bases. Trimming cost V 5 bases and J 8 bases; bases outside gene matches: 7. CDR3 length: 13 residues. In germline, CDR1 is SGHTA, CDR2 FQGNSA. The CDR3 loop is CASSPAGGWGYTF. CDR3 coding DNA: TGTGCCAGCAGCCCCGCAGGGGGCTGGGGCTACACCTTC.